Shown below are 30 T cell receptor beta chains from a single sample sequenced in a study of beta chain features in type 1 diabetes. Sequenced material consisted of expressed TCRB transcripts (all of the isolated RNA was reverse transcribed). Generated by immunoSEQ multiplex PCR, the TCRdb table keeps only in-frame clones and is missing some. Here the sample spans roughly 150,000 clones, around 10% being singletons. The sample comprised central memory CD4+ T cells from blood. Receptors originate from a man between 18 and 35 years old in good health.

This clone appeared a few times. The chain combines TRBV5-1 with TRBJ2-7; D not resolved. V lost 3 bases, J lost 0 bases, and 7 bases lay in between. The CDR3 totals 13 residues. Germline CDR1 is SGHRS and CDR2 is YFSETQ. The DNA for the CDR3 is TGCGCCAGCAGCTACTACAGCTCCTACGAGCAGTACTTC. Translating gives CASSYYSSYEQYF. Looking up the rest from reference TRBV5-1 and TRBJ2-7 gives the full variable domain: KAGVTQTPRYLIKTRGQQVTLSCSPISGHRSVSWYQQTPGQGLQFLFEYFSETQRNKGNFPGRFSGRQFSNSRSEMNVSTLELGDSALYLCASSYYSSYEQYFGPGTRLTVT.

This chain links TRBV9 with TRBJ1-6, with D possibly being TRBD1 (6 bases). The germline CDR1 and CDR2 sequences are SGDLS and YYNGEE. This CDR3 spans 17 amino acids. Trimming cost V 3 bases and J 6 bases, with 19 bases left between them. CDR3 nucleotides: TGTGCCAGCAGCGCCCGGATGGGTCGAGGGGGTAATTCACCCCTCCACTTT. Translating it yields CASSARMGRGGNSPLHF.

The genes are TRBV30 and TRBJ2-1; D may be TRBD2 (5 bases). The CDR3 runs 14 residues. V lost 4 bases and J lost 2, with 12 bases in between. Germline V gene data show CDR1 as GTSNPN and CDR2 as SVGIG (reference sequence). CDR3 residues: CAWTGKGAYNEQFF. The CDR3 DNA reads TGTGCCTGGACGGGGAAGGGCGCCTACAATGAGCAGTTCTTC.

This chain connects TRBV30 to TRBJ2-5; D is possibly TRBD1 or TRBD2 (5 bases each). The J call is in doubt because the DNA end fits TRBJ2-7 better. Germline V gene lookup returns CDR1 GTSNPN and CDR2 SVGIG (reference sequence). This CDR3 spans 14 amino acids. CDR3 protein: CAWSVGQGPDEQYF. For the CDR3, the DNA is TGTGCCTGGAGTGTGGGGCAGGGACCTGACGAGCAGTACTTC.

CDR3: CASSYRDHGYTF. DNA of the CDR3: TGTGCCAGCAGTTACAGGGATCATGGCTACACCTTC. V is TRBV2 and J is TRBJ1-2; D might be TRBD1 (6 bases). Trimming took 5 bases from V and 6 from J, leaving 10 bases between them. The CDR3 has 12 amino acids. In germline, CDR1 is SNHLY, CDR2 FYNNEI.

V is TRBV4-2 and J is TRBJ2-5; the match to TRBD2 covers 9 bases. J was trimmed by 0 bases and V by 4 bases; bases with no gene match: 9. Germline V gene data show CDR1 as LGHNA and CDR2 as YNFKEQ. The CDR3 consists of 17 residues. The CDR3 reads CASSPNGASGDQETQYF. Written as DNA, the CDR3 is TGTGCCAGCAGCCCTAACGGGGCTAGCGGGGACCAAGAGACCCAGTACTTC.

Only a few counts were recorded for this clone. The chain links TRBV4-2 to TRBJ2-7; D remains unclear. V lost 1 base and J lost 6, with 13 bases in between. The CDR3 length is 14 residues. Germline assignment: CDR1 LGHNA and CDR2 YNFKEQ. DNA for the CDR3: TGTGCCAGCAGCCAAGTCGGCGAAGCTGGCGAGCAGTACTTC. Its translation is CASSQVGEAGEQYF.

The rearrangement uses TRBV27 and TRBJ2-6; D is tentatively TRBD1 or TRBD2 (6 bases each). CDR3 length equals 14 residues. The V end lost 8 bases, the J end lost 0 bases, and 8 bases lay between the germline ends. The germline gives CDR1 MNHEY, CDR2 SMNVEV (reference sequence). CDR3 in amino acids: CASPGASGANVLTF. The CDR3 DNA is TGTGCCAGCCCGGGGGCCTCTGGGGCCAACGTCCTGACTTTC.

The rearrangement links TRBV7-3 to TRBJ2-7, with 7 bases that match TRBD1. V trimming: 5 bases; J trimming: 6 bases; junction bases outside the gene matches: 7. The CDR3 consists of 13 residues. Germline V gene data show CDR1 as SGHTA and CDR2 as FQGTGA. This chain's CDR3 is CASSLSSGGEQYF. The CDR3 coding sequence is TGTGCCAGCAGCCTCTCGTCAGGGGGCGAGCAGTACTTC.

A few counts support this clone. V gene TRBV11-2 combines with J gene TRBJ2-3; weak D call: TRBD1 (5 bases). This CDR3 has 13 amino acids. V dropped 1 base and J dropped 4 bases, with 6 bases sitting between them. Germline V gene sequence: CDR1 SGHAT, CDR2 FQNNGV. The CDR3 loop is CASSLGGPDTQYF. In DNA, the CDR3 is TGTGCCAGCAGCTTAGGGGGCCCAGATACGCAGTATTTT.

The sample holds a few counts of this clone. V gene TRBV29-1 combines with J gene TRBJ1-2; perhaps TRBD1 as D (5 bases). Germline V gene sequence: CDR1 SQVTM, CDR2 ANQGSEA. Trimming removed 6 bases at V and 5 bases at J, with 13 bases between. This CDR3 is 12 amino acids long. The CDR3 DNA sequence: TGCAGCGTCGCCGACAGCAAGTATGGCTACACCTTC. It encodes CSVADSKYGYTF.

The chain employs TRBV18 and TRBJ2-7; the D gene is possibly TRBD2 (5 bases). Trimming left V 3 bases short and J 2 bases short, with 11 bases between. Germline V gives CDR1 KGHSH, CDR2 LQKENI. This CDR3 has 14 amino acids. The CDR3 loop reads CASSPLTGAYEQYF. CDR3 nucleotides: TGTGCCAGCTCACCTCTCACCGGGGCCTACGAGCAGTACTTC.

V usage is TRBV9 and J usage is TRBJ1-2, with 8 bases identical to TRBD1. V was pared by 6 bases and J by 7 bases, with 8 bases of the junction left unmatched. There are 13 residues in the CDR3. The germline V gene encodes CDR1 SGDLS and CDR2 YYNGEE. In DNA form, the CDR3 reads TGTGCCAGCACCCACACGGGACAGGCTGGCTACACCTTC. Protein sequence: CASTHTGQAGYTF. The full variable domain, in which reference TRBV9 and TRBJ1-2 provide the parts outside the CDR3, is DSGVTQTPKHLITATGQRVTLRCSPRSGDLSVYWYQQSLDQGLQFLIQYYNGEERAKGNILERFSAQQFPDLHSELNLSSLELGDSALYFCASTHTGQAGYTFGSGTRLTVV.

There are a few counts of this clone. V usage is TRBV28 and J usage is TRBJ2-1; D remains unclear. From germline, CDR1 is MDHEN and CDR2 SYDVKM. The CDR3 spans 9 residues. V lost 8 bases and J 14 bases, leaving 10 bases between the germline ends. CDR3 in amino acids: CASEQDKFF. The CDR3 bases are TGTGCCAGCGAGCAGGATAAGTTCTTC.

This sequence joins TRBV7-3 and TRBJ2-3, with 7 bases that match TRBD1. This CDR3 is 16 amino acids long. CDR1 and CDR2 (germline): SGHTA, FQGTGA. The V gene end was trimmed by 2 bases and the J gene end by 6 bases; junction bases not matched to a gene: 11. This chain's CDR3 is CASSLGGAGGWDTQYF. For the CDR3, the DNA is TGTGCCAGCAGCTTAGGAGGTGCAGGGGGATGGGATACGCAGTATTTT.

This clone was detected only a few times. The chain recombines TRBV4-1 with TRBJ2-7; the match to TRBD1 covers 10 bases. The length of the CDR3 is 15 residues. V gave up 4 bases and J gave up 5 bases; unmatched junction bases: 8. Germline-derived CDR1 and CDR2 are MGHRA and YSYEKL. CDR3 coding DNA: TGCGCCAGCAGCCTCCGGGACAGGGGTCTGCACGAGCAGTACTTC. It translates to CASSLRDRGLHEQYF.

Ten or more counts support this clone. The chain uses TRBV29-1 and TRBJ2-2, with no clear D. The V gene lost 3 bases and the J gene lost 1 base, with 6 bases spanning the gap. The CDR3 has 13 amino acids. Germline CDR1 SQVTM, CDR2 ANQGSEA. The CDR3 protein is CSVDAGNTGELFF. The CDR3 nucleotides read TGCAGCGTTGATGCCGGGAACACCGGGGAGCTGTTTTTT.

This clone has just a few counts. The J gene is TRBJ1-2, the V gene TRBV28; D not certain. CDR1 is MDHEN and CDR2 is SYDVKM in the germline V gene. This CDR3 spans 14 amino acids. V was cut by 6 bases and J by 4 bases, with 15 bases left in between. CDR3 sequence (DNA): TGTGCCAGCAGAATGCTGGGGAGGGCCTATGGCTACACCTTC. Protein: CASRMLGRAYGYTF.

This chain links TRBV18 with TRBJ2-3, with D perhaps assigned TRBD1 or TRBD2 (5 bases each). V lost 4 bases, J lost 1 base, and 9 bases lay in between. CDR3 length: 14 residues. CDR1 and CDR2 from the germline V gene are KGHSH and LQKENI. CDR3: CASSLGRRTDTQYF. Written as DNA, the CDR3 is TGTGCCAGCTCACTGGGACGACGCACAGATACGCAGTATTTT.

CDR3 bases: TGTGCCAGCTCTCTCCGGGACGGTAGAATGACCGGGGAGCTGTTTTTT. It is translated as CASSLRDGRMTGELFF. V and J are TRBV2 and TRBJ2-2; D may correspond to TRBD1 or TRBD2 (5 bases each). Germline CDR1 reads SNHLY; CDR2 reads FYNNEI. The ends were cut back, 8 bases at V and 5 bases at J, with 21 bases in the middle. This CDR3 region has 16 residues. Filled out from reference TRBV2 and TRBJ2-2, the complete variable domain reads EPEVTQTPSHQVTQMGQEVILRCVPISNHLYFYWYRQILGQKVEFLVSFYNNEISEKSEIFDDQFSVERPDGSNFTLKIRSTKLEDSAMYFCASSLRDGRMTGELFFGEGSRLTVL.

The V and J genes are TRBV10-3 and TRBJ2-5; D call uncertain. V was pared by 10 bases and J by 3 bases, with 9 bases between. From germline, CDR1 is ENHRY and CDR2 SYGVKD. CDR3 length: 11 residues. The CDR3 DNA sequence: TGTGCCACGCTTTCAAAAGAGACCCAGTACTTC. Its protein is CATLSKETQYF.

This clone was found a few times. The rearrangement uses TRBV14 and TRBJ2-1; 12 nucleotides match TRBD2. The CDR3 runs 15 residues. Germline V gene lookup returns CDR1 SGHDN and CDR2 FVKESK. The V gene end was trimmed by 2 bases and the J gene end by 7 bases; junction bases not matched to a gene: 3. The CDR3 sequence: CASSQRLAGVNEQFF. The CDR3 region has the DNA TGTGCCAGCAGCCAAAGACTAGCGGGAGTAAATGAGCAGTTCTTC.

This clone was seen only a few times. This chain connects TRBV4-3 to TRBJ1-3; the D gene is possibly TRBD1 (6 bases). Trimming took 2 bases from V and 3 from J, leaving 11 bases between them. Germline assignment: CDR1 LGHNA and CDR2 YSLEER. This CDR3 is built from 15 residues. CDR3 sequence (DNA): TGCGCCAGCAGCCAAAATGGACAGTATGGAAACACCATATATTTT. Its translation is CASSQNGQYGNTIYF.

This sequence joins TRBV7-9 and TRBJ2-5; tentative D call: TRBD1 (6 bases). The CDR3 spans 13 residues. V shed 2 bases and J shed 4 bases, with 8 bases lying between them. In germline, CDR1 is SEHNR, CDR2 FQNEAQ (reference sequence). CDR3: CASSLIGGETQYF. The CDR3 region has the DNA TGTGCCAGCAGCTTAATAGGGGGAGAGACCCAGTACTTC.

The rearrangement links TRBV5-1 to TRBJ1-2; 7 nucleotides line up with TRBD1. Trimming at V came to 3 bases and at J to 2 bases, leaving 1 base not matched to a gene. This CDR3 comprises 13 residues. The germline V gene encodes CDR1 SGHRS and CDR2 YFSETQ. The CDR3 DNA reads TGCGCCAGCAGCTCGACAGGGAACTATGGCTACACCTTC. It yields the protein CASSSTGNYGYTF.

The chain combines TRBV10-3 with TRBJ1-6, with a weak D call TRBD1 (5 bases). The CDR3 length is 14 residues. The V gene lost 7 bases and the J gene lost 6 bases, with 13 bases spanning the gap. Germline CDR1 and CDR2: ENHRY and SYGVKD. The DNA for the CDR3 is TGTGCCATCAAAGATGGCAGGGCTAATTCACCCCTCCACTTT. It is translated as CAIKDGRANSPLHF.

This clone appeared a few times. The chain has TRBV15 and TRBJ1-2; no firm D call. This CDR3 is built from 12 residues. Trimming stripped 6 bases from V and 5 bases from J, with 10 bases between. CDR1 is LNHNV and CDR2 is YYDKDF in the germline V gene (reference sequence). The CDR3 protein is CATRIDLYGYTF. The CDR3 nucleotides read TGTGCCACCAGGATAGACCTATATGGCTACACCTTC.

This clone was seen a handful of times. The rearrangement uses TRBV6-1 and TRBJ2-3; D gene unclear. The germline gives CDR1 MNHNS, CDR2 SASEGT. V gave up 4 bases and J gave up 2 bases, with 7 bases separating them. There are 13 residues in the CDR3. Here the CDR3 DNA reads TGTGCCAGCAGTGGTGTCACCACAGATACGCAGTATTTT. This sequence encodes CASSGVTTDTQYF.

This clone showed up just a few times. The CDR3 DNA reads as TGTGCCAGCAGCTTGGGACAGTTGAATTCACCCCTCCACTTT. This codes for CASSLGQLNSPLHF. This chain connects TRBV5-6 to TRBJ1-6; D perhaps matches TRBD1 (5 bases). The CDR3 is made up of 14 amino acids. CDR1 and CDR2 from the germline V gene are SGHDT and YYEEEE. V lost 0 bases and J 7 bases, leaving 8 bases between the germline ends.

This clone was observed at least ten times. This rearrangement joins TRBV7-9 to TRBJ2-5; tentatively, D is TRBD1 (5 bases). Trimming left V 5 bases short and J 5 bases short, with 6 bases between. In germline, CDR1 is SEHNR, CDR2 FQNEAQ (reference sequence). The CDR3 loop spans 11 amino acids. The CDR3 here is CASSPGETQYF. In nucleotides, the CDR3 is TGTGCCAGCAGCCCAGGGGAGACCCAGTACTTC.